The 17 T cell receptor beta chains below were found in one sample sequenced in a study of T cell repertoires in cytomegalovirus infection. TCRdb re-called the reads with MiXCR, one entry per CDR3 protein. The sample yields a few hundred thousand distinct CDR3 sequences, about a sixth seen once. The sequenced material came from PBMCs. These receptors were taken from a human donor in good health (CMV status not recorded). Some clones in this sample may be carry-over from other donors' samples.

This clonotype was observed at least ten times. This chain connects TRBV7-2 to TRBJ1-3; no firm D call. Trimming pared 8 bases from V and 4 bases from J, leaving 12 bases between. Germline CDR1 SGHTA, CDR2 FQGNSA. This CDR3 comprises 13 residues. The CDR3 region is CASSPVVGNTIYF. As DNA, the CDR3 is TGTGCCAGCTCCCCGGTGGTAGGAAACACCATATATTTT.

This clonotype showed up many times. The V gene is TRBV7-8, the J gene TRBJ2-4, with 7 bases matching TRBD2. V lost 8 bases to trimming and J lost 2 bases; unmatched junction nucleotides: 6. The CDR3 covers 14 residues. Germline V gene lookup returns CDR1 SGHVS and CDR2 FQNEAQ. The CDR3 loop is CASSGGSSKNIQYF. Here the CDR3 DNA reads TGTGCCAGCTCCGGGGGGTCGTCCAAAAACATTCAGTACTTC.

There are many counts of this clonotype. CDR3 in DNA: TGTGCCAGCAGCTCACCGTTGGGGGCGCGTGGCAATGAGCAGTTCTTC. Its protein is CASSSPLGARGNEQFF. The chain has TRBV7-8 and TRBJ2-1; possible D gene TRBD1, 6 bases. Germline V CDR1 and CDR2: SGHVS, FQNEAQ. This CDR3 has 16 residues. Trimming removed 4 bases at V and 6 bases at J, with 19 bases between.

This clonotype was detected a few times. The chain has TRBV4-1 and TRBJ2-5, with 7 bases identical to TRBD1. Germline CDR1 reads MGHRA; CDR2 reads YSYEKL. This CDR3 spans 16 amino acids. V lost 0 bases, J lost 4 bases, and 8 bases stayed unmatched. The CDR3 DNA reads TGCGCCAGCAGCCAAGATACAGGGGAGAGAGGAGAGACCCAGTACTTC. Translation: CASSQDTGERGETQYF.

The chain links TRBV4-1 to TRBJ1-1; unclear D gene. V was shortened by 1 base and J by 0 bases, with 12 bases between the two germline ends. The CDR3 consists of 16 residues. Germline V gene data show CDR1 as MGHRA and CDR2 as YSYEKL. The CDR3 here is CASSQGPSRLNTEAFF. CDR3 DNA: TGCGCCAGCAGCCAAGGCCCCTCGAGACTGAACACTGAAGCTTTCTTT.

CDR3: CSALDLAGGPETQYF. Here the CDR3 DNA reads TGCAGTGCCTTAGATCTAGCGGGGGGGCCGGAGACCCAGTACTTC. The rearrangement joins TRBV20-1 to TRBJ2-5; TRBD2 agrees at 12 bases. The CDR3 totals 15 residues. The J segment lost 5 bases and the V segment lost 6 bases, leaving 10 bases of the junction unmatched. CDR1 is DFQATT, CDR2 SNEGSKA, per germline (reference sequence).

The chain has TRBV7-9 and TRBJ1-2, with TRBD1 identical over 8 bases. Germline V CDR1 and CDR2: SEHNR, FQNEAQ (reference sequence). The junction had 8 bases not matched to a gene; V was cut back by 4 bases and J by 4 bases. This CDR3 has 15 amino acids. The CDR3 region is CASSSGQGATYGYTF. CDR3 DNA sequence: TGTGCCAGCAGCTCCGGACAGGGAGCAACCTATGGCTACACCTTC. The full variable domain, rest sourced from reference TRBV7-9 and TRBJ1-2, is DTGVSQNPRHKITKRGQNVTFRCDPISEHNRLYWYRQTLGQGPEFLTYFQNEAQLEKSRLLSDRFSAERPKGSFSTLEIQRTEQGDSAMYLCASSSGQGATYGYTFGSGTRLTVV.

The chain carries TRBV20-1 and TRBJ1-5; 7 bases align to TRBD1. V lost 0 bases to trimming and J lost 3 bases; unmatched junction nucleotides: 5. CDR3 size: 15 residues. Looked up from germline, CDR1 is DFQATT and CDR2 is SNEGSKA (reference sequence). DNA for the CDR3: TGCAGTGCTAGAGAGACAGGGATTTACAATCAGCCCCAGCATTTT. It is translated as CSARETGIYNQPQHF.

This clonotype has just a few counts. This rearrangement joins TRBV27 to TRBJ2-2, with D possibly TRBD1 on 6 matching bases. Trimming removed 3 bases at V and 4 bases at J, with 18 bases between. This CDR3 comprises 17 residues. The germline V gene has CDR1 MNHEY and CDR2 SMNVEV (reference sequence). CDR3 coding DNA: TGTGCCAGCAGTTTCACCCCCCACAGGGCAAGCACCGGGGAGCTGTTTTTT. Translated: CASSFTPHRASTGELFF.

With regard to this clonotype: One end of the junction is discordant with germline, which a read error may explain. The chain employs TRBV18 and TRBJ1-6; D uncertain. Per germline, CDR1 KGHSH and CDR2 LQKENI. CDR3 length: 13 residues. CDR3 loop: CASSPTRDSPLNF. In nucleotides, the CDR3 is TGTGCCAGCTCACCGACGAGGGATTCACCCCTCAACTTT.

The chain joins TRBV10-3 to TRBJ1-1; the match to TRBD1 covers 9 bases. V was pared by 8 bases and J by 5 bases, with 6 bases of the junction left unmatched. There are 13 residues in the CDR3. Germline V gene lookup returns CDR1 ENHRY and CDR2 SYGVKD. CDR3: CAISKDRGTEAFF. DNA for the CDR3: TGTGCCATCTCGAAGGACAGGGGTACTGAAGCTTTCTTT.

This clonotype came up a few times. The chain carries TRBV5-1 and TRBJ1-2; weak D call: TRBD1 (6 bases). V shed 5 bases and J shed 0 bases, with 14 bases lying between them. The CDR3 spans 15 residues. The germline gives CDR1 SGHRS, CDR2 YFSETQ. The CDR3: CASSFRDTTNYGYTF. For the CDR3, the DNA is TGCGCCAGCAGTTTCCGGGACACGACTAACTATGGCTACACCTTC.

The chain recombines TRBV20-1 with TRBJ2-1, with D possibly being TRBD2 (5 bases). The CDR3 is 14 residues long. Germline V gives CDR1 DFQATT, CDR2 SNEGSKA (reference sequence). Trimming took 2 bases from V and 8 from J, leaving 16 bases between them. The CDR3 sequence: CSARSGRETDEQFF. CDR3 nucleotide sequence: TGCAGTGCTAGATCCGGTAGGGAGACGGATGAGCAGTTCTTC.

Here the CDR3 reads CASSLYGVSSGNTIYF. For the CDR3, the DNA is TGTGCCAGCAGCTTATATGGGGTTTCGTCTGGAAACACCATATATTTT. This chain uses TRBV7-9 with TRBJ1-3; unclear D gene. This CDR3 region has 16 residues. Germline V gene sequence: CDR1 SEHNR, CDR2 FQNEAQ (reference sequence). Trimming cost V 2 bases and J 1 base, with 12 bases left between them. Using reference TRBV7-9 and TRBJ1-3 for the parts outside the CDR3, the full variable domain is DTGVSQNPRHKITKRGQNVTFRCDPISEHNRLYWYRQTLGQGPEFLTYFQNEAQLEKSRLLSDRFSAERPKGSFSTLEIQRTEQGDSAMYLCASSLYGVSSGNTIYFGEGSWLTVV.

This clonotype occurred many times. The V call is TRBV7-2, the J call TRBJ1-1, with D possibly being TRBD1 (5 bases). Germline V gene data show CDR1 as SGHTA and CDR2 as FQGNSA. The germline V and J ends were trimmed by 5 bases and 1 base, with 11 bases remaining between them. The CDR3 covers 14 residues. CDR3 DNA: TGTGCCAGCAGCCCGGGGACGTCGAACACTGAAGCTTTCTTT. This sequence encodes CASSPGTSNTEAFF. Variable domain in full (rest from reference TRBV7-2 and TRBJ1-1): GAGVSQSPSNKVTEKGKDVELRCDPISGHTALYWYRQSLGQGLEFLIYFQGNSAPDKSGLPSDRFSAERTGGSVSTLTIQRTQQEDSAVYLCASSPGTSNTEAFFGQGTRLTVV.

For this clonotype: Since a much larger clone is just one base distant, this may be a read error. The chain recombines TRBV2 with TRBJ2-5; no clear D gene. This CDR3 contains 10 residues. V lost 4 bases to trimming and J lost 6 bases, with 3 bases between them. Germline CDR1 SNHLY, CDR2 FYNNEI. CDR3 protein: CASSGQTQYF. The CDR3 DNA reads TGTGCCAGCAGTGGCCAGACCCAGTACTTC.

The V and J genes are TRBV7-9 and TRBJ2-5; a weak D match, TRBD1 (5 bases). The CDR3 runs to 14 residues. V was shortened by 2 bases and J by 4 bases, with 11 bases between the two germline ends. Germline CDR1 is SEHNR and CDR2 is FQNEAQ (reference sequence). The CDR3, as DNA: TGTGCCAGCAGCTTACAGGGCGGCAGAGAGACCCAGTACTTC. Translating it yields CASSLQGGRETQYF.